This TCR beta chain was sequenced in a study of post-analysis software for immune sequencing data. Whole-study findings and limits: Significantly lower normalized Chao1 diversity was found in patients with multiple sclerosis relative to controls. Strong co-clustering by F measure was evident for samples that had been prepared in the same batch.

Notes on this clonotype: Its specificity is unknown.

Researchers reported that TCR beta cDNA libraries carried unique molecular identifiers. T cells numbering 1 to 10 million gave rise to 450,000 to 550,000 cDNA molecules. TCRdb re-called the PCR reads through MiXCR, storing one row per CDR3 protein. The sample includes around 260,000 distinct CDR3 sequences, 35% to 40% of them seen just once. The sequencing sample was made of blood. This TCR was sampled from a girl aged 5 to 17 with multiple sclerosis.

As DNA, the CDR3 is TGCAGTGCATCCGGGACAGCCTACGAGCAGTACTTC. Translating gives CSASGTAYEQYF. The rearrangement links TRBV20-1 to TRBJ2-5; 7 nucleotides match TRBD1. The J call may be in error: the DNA end matches TRBJ2-7 better. The CDR3 is 12 amino acids. Per germline, CDR1 DFQATT and CDR2 SNEGSKA (reference sequence).